These 3 T cell receptor beta chains were all obtained from the same sample, sequenced in a study of blood T cells in healthy people across ages (dated by TCRdb to about 2015). The library was obtained by 5' RACE. Sequencing used an Illumina HiSeq 2500. A second PCR of about 6 to 12 cycles was performed with a sample-barcoded 5' primer and a J-beta primer mix. TCRdb cleaned the public reads at Q25 with fastp, built clones with MiXCR and kept in-frame beta chains. Duplicate CDR3 protein sequences are folded into a single record with the most common DNA and genes. The sample includes about 680,000 distinct CDR3 sequences, with roughly 49% observed a single time. The ten largest clones take up approximately 32% of the sample. Sample: blood. These receptor sequences come from a woman between 55 and 75 years old in good health.

The V gene is TRBV9, the J gene TRBJ2-5; D gene unclear. The CDR3 spans 13 residues. The germline V gene encodes CDR1 SGDLS and CDR2 YYNGEE. The V gene lost 0 bases and the J gene lost 12 bases, with 15 bases spanning the gap. CDR3 loop: CASSVDPLGMKYF. As DNA, the CDR3 is TGTGCCAGCAGCGTAGACCCCTTGGGGATGAAGTACTTC.

The V gene is TRBV6-5, the J gene TRBJ2-1; D might be TRBD2 (5 bases). Germline V CDR1 and CDR2: MNHEY, SVGAGI. This CDR3 spans 15 amino acids. The V end lost 6 bases, the J end lost 2 bases, and 14 bases lay between the germline ends. CDR3 loop: CASRLQEATYNEQFF. The CDR3 DNA follows: TGTGCCAGCAGACTCCAGGAGGCCACCTACAATGAGCAGTTCTTC.

The rearrangement joins TRBV6-5 to TRBJ2-1; TRBD2 aligns across 7 bases. Germline loops: CDR1 MNHEY, CDR2 SVGAGI. V trimming: 7 bases; J trimming: 0 bases; junction bases outside the gene matches: 6. The CDR3 contains 15 residues. The CDR3 DNA reads as TGTGCCAGCACATCAGCGGGAAGCTCCTACAATGAGCAGTTCTTC. This gives the protein CASTSAGSSYNEQFF.